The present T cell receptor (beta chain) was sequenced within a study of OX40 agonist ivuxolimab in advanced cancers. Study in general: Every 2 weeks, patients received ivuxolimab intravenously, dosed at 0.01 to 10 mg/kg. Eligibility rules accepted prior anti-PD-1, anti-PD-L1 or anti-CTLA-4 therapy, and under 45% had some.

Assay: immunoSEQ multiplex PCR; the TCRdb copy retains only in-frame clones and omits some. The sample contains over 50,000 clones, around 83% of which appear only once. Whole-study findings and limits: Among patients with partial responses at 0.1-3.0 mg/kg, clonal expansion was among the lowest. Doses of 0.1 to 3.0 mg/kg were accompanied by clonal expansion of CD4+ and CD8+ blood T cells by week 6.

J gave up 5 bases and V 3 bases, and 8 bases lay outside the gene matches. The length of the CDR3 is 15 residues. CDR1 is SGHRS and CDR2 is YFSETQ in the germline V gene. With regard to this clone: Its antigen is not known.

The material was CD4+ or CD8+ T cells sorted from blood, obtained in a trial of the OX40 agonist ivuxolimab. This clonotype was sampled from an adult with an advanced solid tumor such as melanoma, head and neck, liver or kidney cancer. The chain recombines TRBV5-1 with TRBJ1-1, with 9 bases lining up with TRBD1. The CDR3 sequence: CASSYYRGQGTEAFF. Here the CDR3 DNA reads TGCGCCAGCAGCTATTACAGGGGGCAAGGGACTGAAGCTTTCTTT.